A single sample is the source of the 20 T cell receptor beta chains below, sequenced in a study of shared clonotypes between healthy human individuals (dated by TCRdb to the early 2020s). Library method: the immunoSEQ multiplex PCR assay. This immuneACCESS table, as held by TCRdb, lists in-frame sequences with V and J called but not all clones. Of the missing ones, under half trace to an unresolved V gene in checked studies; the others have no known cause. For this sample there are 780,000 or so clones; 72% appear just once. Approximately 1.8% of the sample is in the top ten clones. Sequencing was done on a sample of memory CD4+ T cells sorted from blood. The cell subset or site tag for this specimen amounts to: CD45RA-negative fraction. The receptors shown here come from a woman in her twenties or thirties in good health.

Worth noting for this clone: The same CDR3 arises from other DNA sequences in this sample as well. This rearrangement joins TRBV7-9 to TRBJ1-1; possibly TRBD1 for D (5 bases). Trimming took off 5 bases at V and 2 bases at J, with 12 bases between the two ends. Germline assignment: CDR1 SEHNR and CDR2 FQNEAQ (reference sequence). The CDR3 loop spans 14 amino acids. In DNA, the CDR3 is TGTGCCAGCAGCCGCGGGGCATTAAACACTGAAGCTTTCTTT. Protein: CASSRGALNTEAFF.

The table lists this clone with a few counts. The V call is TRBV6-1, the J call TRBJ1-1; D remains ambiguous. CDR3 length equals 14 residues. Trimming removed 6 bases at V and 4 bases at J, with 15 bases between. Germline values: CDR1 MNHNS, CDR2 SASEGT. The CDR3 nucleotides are TGTGCCAGCAGAGCCATGAGGGAGAGCACTGAAGCTTTCTTT. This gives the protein CASRAMRESTEAFF.

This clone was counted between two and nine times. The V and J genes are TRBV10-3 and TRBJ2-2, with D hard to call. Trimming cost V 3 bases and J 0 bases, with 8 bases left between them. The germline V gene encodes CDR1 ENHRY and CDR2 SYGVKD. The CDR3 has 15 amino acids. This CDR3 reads CAISDPASNTGELFF. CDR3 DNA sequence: TGTGCCATCAGTGATCCAGCGTCGAACACCGGGGAGCTGTTTTTT.

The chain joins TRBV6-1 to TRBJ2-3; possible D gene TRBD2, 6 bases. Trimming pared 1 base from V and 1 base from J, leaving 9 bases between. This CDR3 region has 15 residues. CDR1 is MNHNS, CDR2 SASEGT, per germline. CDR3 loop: CASSEEQRGTDTQYF. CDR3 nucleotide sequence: TGTGCCAGCAGTGAAGAACAGCGGGGCACAGATACGCAGTATTTT.

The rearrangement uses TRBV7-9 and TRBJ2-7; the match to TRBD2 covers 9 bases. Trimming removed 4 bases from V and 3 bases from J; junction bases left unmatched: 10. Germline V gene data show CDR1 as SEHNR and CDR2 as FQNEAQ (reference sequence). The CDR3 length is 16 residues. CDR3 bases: TGTGCCAGCAGCTACCCCTCTAGCGGGGCGCTCTACGAGCAGTACTTC. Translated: CASSYPSSGALYEQYF.

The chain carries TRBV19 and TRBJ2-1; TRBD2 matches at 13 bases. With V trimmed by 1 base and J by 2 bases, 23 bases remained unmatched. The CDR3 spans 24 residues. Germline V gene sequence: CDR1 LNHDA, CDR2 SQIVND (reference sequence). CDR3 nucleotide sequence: TGTGCCAGTAGTATAGGTCCGGGACAGAGACCGACTAGCGGGAGGACCAAACCCTACAATGAGCAGTTCTTC. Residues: CASSIGPGQRPTSGRTKPYNEQFF.

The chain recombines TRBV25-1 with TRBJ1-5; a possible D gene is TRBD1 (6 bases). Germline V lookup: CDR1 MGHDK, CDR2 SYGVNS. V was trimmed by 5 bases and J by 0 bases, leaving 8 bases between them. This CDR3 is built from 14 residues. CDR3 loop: CASSPGASNQPQHF. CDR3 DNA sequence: TGTGCCAGCAGTCCAGGGGCTAGCAATCAGCCCCAGCATTTT.

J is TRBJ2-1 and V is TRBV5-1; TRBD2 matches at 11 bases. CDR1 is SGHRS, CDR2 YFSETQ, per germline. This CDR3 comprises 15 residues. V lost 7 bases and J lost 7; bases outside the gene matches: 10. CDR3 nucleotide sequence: TGCGCCAGCGGCCTACTAGCGGGAGATTGGAATGAGCAGTTCTTC. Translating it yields CASGLLAGDWNEQFF.

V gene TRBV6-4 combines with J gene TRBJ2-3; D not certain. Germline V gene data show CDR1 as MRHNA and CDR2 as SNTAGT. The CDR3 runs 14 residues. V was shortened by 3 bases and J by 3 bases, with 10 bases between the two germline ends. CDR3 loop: CASSEDWGTDTQYF. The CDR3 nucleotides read TGTGCCAGCAGTGAGGATTGGGGAACAGATACGCAGTATTTT.

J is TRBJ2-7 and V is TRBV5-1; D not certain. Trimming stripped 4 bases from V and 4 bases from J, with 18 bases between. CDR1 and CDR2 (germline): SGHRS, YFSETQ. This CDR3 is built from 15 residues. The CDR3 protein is CASSLGGLDNYEQYF. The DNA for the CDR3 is TGCGCCAGCAGCCTTGGCGGTCTCGACAATTACGAGCAGTACTTC.

The CDR3 DNA sequence: TGTGCCAGCAGCTTGGGGAGCGACACAGATACGCAGTATTTT. It is translated as CASSLGSDTDTQYF. This chain uses TRBV5-4 with TRBJ2-3; D not resolved. V lost 0 bases, J lost 2 bases, and 7 bases lay in between. This CDR3 spans 14 amino acids. Germline loops: CDR1 SGHNT, CDR2 YYREEE (reference sequence).

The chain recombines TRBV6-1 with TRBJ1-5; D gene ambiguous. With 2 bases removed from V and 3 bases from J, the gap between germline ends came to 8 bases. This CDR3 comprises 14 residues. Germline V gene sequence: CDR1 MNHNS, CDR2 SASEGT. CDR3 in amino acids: CASSESANNQPQHF. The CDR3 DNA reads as TGTGCCAGCAGTGAATCGGCGAACAATCAGCCCCAGCATTTT.

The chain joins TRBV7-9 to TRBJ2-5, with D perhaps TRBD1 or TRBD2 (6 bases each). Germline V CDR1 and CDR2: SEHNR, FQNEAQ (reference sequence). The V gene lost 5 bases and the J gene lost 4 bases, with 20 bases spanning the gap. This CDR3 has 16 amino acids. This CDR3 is CASSPYGGPEGETQYF. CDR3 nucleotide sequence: TGTGCCAGCAGCCCTTATGGGGGGCCCGAGGGAGAGACCCAGTACTTC.

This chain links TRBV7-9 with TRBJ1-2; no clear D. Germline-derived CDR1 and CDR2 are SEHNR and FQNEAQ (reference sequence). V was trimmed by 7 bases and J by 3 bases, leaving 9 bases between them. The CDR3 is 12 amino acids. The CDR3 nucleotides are TGTGCCAGCACCTCCCAATACTATGGCTACACCTTC. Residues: CASTSQYYGYTF.

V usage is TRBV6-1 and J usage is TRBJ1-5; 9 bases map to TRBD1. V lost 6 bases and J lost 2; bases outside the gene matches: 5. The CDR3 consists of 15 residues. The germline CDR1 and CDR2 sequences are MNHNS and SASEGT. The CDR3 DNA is TGTGCCAGCAGAAAGACAGGGGGTGGCAATCAGCCCCAGCATTTT. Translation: CASRKTGGGNQPQHF.

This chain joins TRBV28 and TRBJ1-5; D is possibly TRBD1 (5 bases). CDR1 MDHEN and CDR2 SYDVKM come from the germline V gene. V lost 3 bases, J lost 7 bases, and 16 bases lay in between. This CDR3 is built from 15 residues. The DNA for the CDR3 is TGTGCCAGCAGTTTTGGGACGGCGGGTCAACAGCCCCAGCATTTT. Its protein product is CASSFGTAGQQPQHF.

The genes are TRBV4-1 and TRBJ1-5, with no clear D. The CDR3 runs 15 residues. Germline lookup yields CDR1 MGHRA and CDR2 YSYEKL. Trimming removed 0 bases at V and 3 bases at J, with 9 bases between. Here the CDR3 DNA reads TGCGCCAGCAGCCAAGAAGCCCAGGTCAATCAGCCCCAGCATTTT. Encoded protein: CASSQEAQVNQPQHF.

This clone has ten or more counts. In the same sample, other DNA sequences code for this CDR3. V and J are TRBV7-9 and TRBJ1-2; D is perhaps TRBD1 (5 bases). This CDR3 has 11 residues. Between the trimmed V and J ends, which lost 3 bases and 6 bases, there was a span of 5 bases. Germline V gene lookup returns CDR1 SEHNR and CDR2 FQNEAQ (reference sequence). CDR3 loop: CASSLGDGYTF. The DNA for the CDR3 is TGTGCCAGCAGCTTGGGGGATGGCTACACCTTC.

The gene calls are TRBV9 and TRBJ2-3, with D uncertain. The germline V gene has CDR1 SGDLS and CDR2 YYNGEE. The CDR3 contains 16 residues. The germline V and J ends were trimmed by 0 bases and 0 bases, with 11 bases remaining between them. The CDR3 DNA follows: TGTGCCAGCAGCGTAGGCCAGGTCACTAGCACAGATACGCAGTATTTT. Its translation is CASSVGQVTSTDTQYF.

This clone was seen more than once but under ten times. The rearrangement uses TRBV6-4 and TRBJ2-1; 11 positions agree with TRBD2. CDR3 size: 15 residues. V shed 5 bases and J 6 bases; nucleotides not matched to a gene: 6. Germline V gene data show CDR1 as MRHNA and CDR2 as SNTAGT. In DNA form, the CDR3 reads TGTGCCAGCAGTCCTCAGGGACTAGCGGCCAATGAGCAGTTCTTC. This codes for CASSPQGLAANEQFF.